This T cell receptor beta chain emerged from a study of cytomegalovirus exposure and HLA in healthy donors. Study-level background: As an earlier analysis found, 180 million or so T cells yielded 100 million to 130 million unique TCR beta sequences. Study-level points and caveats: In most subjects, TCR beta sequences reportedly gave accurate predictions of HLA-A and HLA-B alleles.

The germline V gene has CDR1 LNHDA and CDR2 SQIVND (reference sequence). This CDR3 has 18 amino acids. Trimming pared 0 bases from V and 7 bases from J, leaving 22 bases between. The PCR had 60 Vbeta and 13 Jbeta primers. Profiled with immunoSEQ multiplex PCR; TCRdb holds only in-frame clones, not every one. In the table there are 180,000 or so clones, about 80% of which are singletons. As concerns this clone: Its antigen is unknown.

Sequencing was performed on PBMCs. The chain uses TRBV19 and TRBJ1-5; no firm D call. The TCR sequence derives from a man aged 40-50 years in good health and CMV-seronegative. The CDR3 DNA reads TGTGCCAGTAGTATAGACCCCCTTACAGTTTCCGTCCGCCAGCCCCAGCATTTT. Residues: CASSIDPLTVSVRQPQHF.